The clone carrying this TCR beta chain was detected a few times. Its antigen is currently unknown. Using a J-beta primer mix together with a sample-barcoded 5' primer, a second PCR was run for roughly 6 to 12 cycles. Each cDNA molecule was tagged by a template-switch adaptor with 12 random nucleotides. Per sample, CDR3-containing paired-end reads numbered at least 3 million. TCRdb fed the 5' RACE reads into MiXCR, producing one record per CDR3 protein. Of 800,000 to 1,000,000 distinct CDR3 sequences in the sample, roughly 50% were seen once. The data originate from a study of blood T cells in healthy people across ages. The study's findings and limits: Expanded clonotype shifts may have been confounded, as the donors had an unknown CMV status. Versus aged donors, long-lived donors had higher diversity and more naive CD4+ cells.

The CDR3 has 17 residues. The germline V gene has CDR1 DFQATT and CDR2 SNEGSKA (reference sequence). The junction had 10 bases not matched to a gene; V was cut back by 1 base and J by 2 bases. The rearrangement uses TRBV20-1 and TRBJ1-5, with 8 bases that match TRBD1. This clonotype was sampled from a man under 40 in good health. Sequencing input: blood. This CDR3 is CSARAWGQGAGNQPQHF. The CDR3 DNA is TGCAGTGCTAGAGCATGGGGTCAGGGGGCCGGCAATCAGCCCCAGCATTTT.